The 32 T cell receptor beta chains below were found in one sample sequenced in a study of HIV-infected patients and healthy controls. TCRdb re-derived calls from the 5' RACE reads in MiXCR, one entry per CDR3 protein. The sample yields 15,000 to 20,000 distinct CDR3 sequences, roughly 15% seen once. The sequenced sample consisted of CD8+ T cells from blood. The receptors shown here come from a human donor in good health.

This clonotype was seen more than once but under ten times. V and J are TRBV4-3 and TRBJ2-7; D not certain. CDR3 size: 14 residues. V lost 1 base to trimming and J lost 9 bases, with 16 bases between them. CDR1 and CDR2 (germline): LGHNA, YSLEER. The DNA for the CDR3 is TGCGCCAGCAGCCAAGGATCACGCGACCGTTGGCAGTACTTC. Amino acids: CASSQGSRDRWQYF.

This clonotype was seen ten or more times. The V and J genes are TRBV7-9 and TRBJ2-7; a weak D match, TRBD2 (6 bases). Germline V gene data show CDR1 as SEHNR and CDR2 as FQNEAQ (reference sequence). This CDR3 comprises 13 residues. The V and J ends lost 4 bases and 2 bases respectively, with 9 bases between them. The CDR3 nucleotides are TGTGCCAGCAGCTCGGGGGTGACCTACGAGCAGTACTTC. This codes for CASSSGVTYEQYF.

This clonotype was seen at least ten times. This chain links TRBV7-9 with TRBJ2-1, with D perhaps assigned TRBD1 or TRBD2 (5 bases each). V lost 7 bases to trimming and J lost 2 bases, with 12 bases between them. The CDR3 extends over 14 amino acids. Germline loops: CDR1 SEHNR, CDR2 FQNEAQ (reference sequence). This CDR3 is CASILEGPYNEQFF. DNA of the CDR3: TGTGCCAGCATACTAGAGGGACCCTACAATGAGCAGTTCTTC.

This clonotype has just a few counts. The chain couples TRBV29-1 to TRBJ1-1; 7 positions agree with TRBD1. This CDR3 contains 13 residues. CDR1 and CDR2 from the germline V gene are SQVTM and ANQGSEA. With 6 bases clipped from V and 1 base from J, the junction kept 5 bases outside the gene matches. In DNA, the CDR3 is TGCAGCGTACCCGGGACAGCGAACACTGAAGCTTTCTTT. This gives the protein CSVPGTANTEAFF.

Many counts were recorded for this clonotype. As DNA, the CDR3 is TGTGCCACACTCCTCACCCAGGGGCGACAGACCCAGTACTTC. This translates into CATLLTQGRQTQYF. The V gene is TRBV7-9, the J gene TRBJ2-5; tentative D call: TRBD1 (6 bases). Trimming pared 10 bases from V and 6 bases from J, leaving 21 bases between. The CDR3 is made up of 14 amino acids. Germline lookup yields CDR1 SEHNR and CDR2 FQNEAQ (reference sequence). Filled out from reference TRBV7-9 and TRBJ2-5, the complete variable domain reads DTGVSQNPRHKITKRGQNVTFRCDPISEHNRLYWYRQTLGQGPEFLTYFQNEAQLEKSRLLSDRFSAERPKGSFSTLEIQRTEQGDSAMYLCATLLTQGRQTQYFGPGTRLLVL.

This clonotype has ten or more counts. The chain joins TRBV9 to TRBJ2-3; 9 bases fit TRBD2. The germline V gene has CDR1 SGDLS and CDR2 YYNGEE. J was trimmed by 5 bases and V by 3 bases; bases with no gene match: 4. The CDR3 sequence is 14 residues long. The CDR3 spells CASSARGGEDTQYF. The CDR3, as DNA: TGTGCCAGCAGCGCGCGGGGGGGCGAAGATACGCAGTATTTT. Full variable domain (outside the CDR3, taken from reference TRBV9 and TRBJ2-3): DSGVTQTPKHLITATGQRVTLRCSPRSGDLSVYWYQQSLDQGLQFLIQYYNGEERAKGNILERFSAQQFPDLHSELNLSSLELGDSALYFCASSARGGEDTQYFGPGTRLTVL.

This clonotype was counted between two and nine times. V and J are TRBV4-3 and TRBJ2-1; 11 nucleotides agree with TRBD2. The CDR3 sequence is 15 residues long. CDR1 LGHNA and CDR2 YSLEER come from the germline V gene. Trimming cost V 3 bases and J 4 bases; bases outside gene matches: 2. The chain's CDR3 is CASSQGTSGYNEQFF. CDR3 nucleotides: TGCGCCAGCAGCCAGGGGACTAGCGGTTACAATGAGCAGTTCTTC.

The chain has TRBV19 and TRBJ1-2; no clear D. CDR1 and CDR2 (germline): LNHDA, SQIVND (reference sequence). V was shortened by 2 bases and J by 5 bases, with 12 bases between the two germline ends. The CDR3 loop spans 14 amino acids. CDR3: CASSIKAVEYGYTF. The CDR3 DNA sequence: TGTGCCAGTAGTATAAAGGCAGTCGAGTATGGCTACACCTTC.

This clonotype was recorded a few times. The chain has TRBV5-4 and TRBJ1-2; no definite D call. CDR1 SGHNT and CDR2 YYREEE come from the germline V gene (reference sequence). V was cut by 5 bases and J by 2 bases, with 34 bases left in between. This CDR3 contains 21 residues. Here the CDR3 reads CASSSTSSLRQEKPLNYGYTF. CDR3 DNA sequence: TGTGCCAGCAGTTCGACGTCTTCGCTCCGACAAGAAAAACCGTTAAACTATGGCTACACCTTC. Together with reference TRBV5-4 and TRBJ1-2, the CDR3 gives the full variable domain: ETGVTQSPTHLIKTRGQQVTLRCSSQSGHNTVSWYQQALGQGPQFIFQYYREEENGRGNFPPRFSGLQFPNYSSELNVNALELDDSALYLCASSSTSSLRQEKPLNYGYTFGSGTRLTVV.

The chain has TRBV7-9 and TRBJ1-1; 7 nucleotides agree with TRBD1. The trim removed 8 bases at V and 4 bases at J, leaving 7 bases unmatched. Germline CDR1 reads SEHNR; CDR2 reads FQNEAQ (reference sequence). The CDR3 consists of 13 residues. CDR3 bases: TGTGCCAGCTTGCCCAGGGGGGGCACTGAAGCTTTCTTT. It is translated as CASLPRGGTEAFF.

Ten or more counts support this clonotype. This chain links TRBV6-2 or TRBV6-3 with TRBJ1-2; a weak D match, TRBD1 (5 bases). Germline assignment: CDR1 MNHEY and CDR2 SVGEGT. Trimming removed 3 bases at V and 13 bases at J, with 15 bases between. This CDR3 contains 12 residues. The CDR3 is CASSYSGKSGTF. The CDR3 DNA follows: TGTGCCAGCAGTTATTCAGGGAAGAGCGGCACCTTC.

This clonotype was counted at least ten times. This chain uses TRBV7-8 with TRBJ2-1; a weak D match, TRBD2 (6 bases). The CDR3 is made up of 14 amino acids. Trimming pared 1 base from V and 7 bases from J, leaving 11 bases between. Germline CDR1 SGHVS, CDR2 FQNEAQ. The CDR3 DNA reads as TGTGCCAGCAGCTTAGGCACGGGAGCGAATGAGCAGTTCTTC. Residues: CASSLGTGANEQFF.

Ten or more counts support this clonotype. The chain is built from TRBV12-3 or TRBV12-4 and TRBJ2-1; D is possibly TRBD1 or TRBD2 (5 bases each). CDR3 length: 13 amino acids. V lost 8 bases and J lost 6, with 14 bases in between. As DNA, the CDR3 is TGTGCCAGCGCAATCGGGGCGTCCAATGAGCAGTTCTTC. It yields the protein CASAIGASNEQFF.

This clonotype was seen only once. The chain employs TRBV12-3 or TRBV12-4 and TRBJ1-1, with D possibly TRBD1 on 6 matching bases. The CDR3 consists of 13 residues. Trimming took 2 bases from V and 14 from J, leaving 18 bases between them. The DNA for the CDR3 is TGTGCCAGCAGTTTACAGGGGCTAACACGTCCCTTCTTT. It translates to CASSLQGLTRPFF.

This clonotype was seen at least ten times. The chain uses TRBV28 and TRBJ2-3; no reliable D call. The CDR3 totals 12 residues. Between the trimmed V and J ends, which lost 3 bases and 5 bases, there was a span of 6 bases. In germline, CDR1 is MDHEN, CDR2 SYDVKM. This chain's CDR3 is CASSLVRDTQYF. In nucleotides, the CDR3 is TGTGCCAGCAGTTTGGTTAGAGATACGCAGTATTTT.

This clonotype was seen a handful of times. The chain uses TRBV5-8 and TRBJ1-1, with TRBD1 matching over 9 bases. CDR1 is SGHTS, CDR2 YDEGEE, per germline. This CDR3 comprises 13 residues. The J segment lost 7 bases and the V segment lost 3 bases, leaving 4 bases of the junction unmatched. CDR3: CASSYGTGNEAFF. As DNA, the CDR3 is TGTGCCAGCAGCTACGGGACAGGGAATGAAGCTTTCTTT. Supplemented by reference TRBV5-8 and TRBJ1-1, the full variable domain reads EAGVTQSPTHLIKTRGQQATLRCSPISGHTSVYWYQQALGLGLQFLLWYDEGEERNRGNFPPRFSGRQFPNYSSELNVNALELEDSALYLCASSYGTGNEAFFGQGTRLTVV.

V gene TRBV7-9 combines with J gene TRBJ1-1; TRBD1 is a possible D gene (5 bases). Trimming removed 2 bases from V and 2 bases from J, with 9 bases in between. The CDR3 is 14 residues long. Germline CDR1 is SEHNR and CDR2 is FQNEAQ (reference sequence). The CDR3 loop reads CASSLSGSNTEAFF. The CDR3 DNA follows: TGTGCCAGCAGCTTATCAGGGTCCAACACTGAAGCTTTCTTT.

The V and J genes are TRBV5-6 and TRBJ1-2; D gene uncertain. The V gene lost 0 bases and the J gene lost 8 bases, with 14 bases spanning the gap. Germline V gene data show CDR1 as SGHDT and CDR2 as YYEEEE. There are 14 residues in the CDR3. In DNA, the CDR3 is TGTGCCAGCAGCTTGGAACTAATCGAAACGGGCTACACCTTC. Encoded protein: CASSLELIETGYTF.

This clonotype was counted many times. This sequence joins TRBV5-5 and TRBJ2-3; 7 bases agree with TRBD2. This CDR3 has 14 amino acids. In germline, CDR1 is SGHKS, CDR2 YYEKEE (reference sequence). The J segment lost 2 bases and the V segment lost 4 bases, leaving 4 bases of the junction unmatched. The CDR3 loop reads CASSRDYITDTQYF. For the CDR3, the DNA is TGTGCCAGCAGCCGGGACTATATCACAGATACGCAGTATTTT.

This clonotype was counted ten times or more. The V call is TRBV20-1, the J call TRBJ1-3; tentatively, D is TRBD1 (5 bases). Germline CDR1 and CDR2: DFQATT and SNEGSKA (reference sequence). V was shortened by 0 bases and J by 4 bases, with 13 bases between the two germline ends. The CDR3 sequence is 15 residues long. The CDR3 loop reads CSARDIEDNGNTIYF. The CDR3 nucleotides are TGCAGTGCTAGAGATATTGAGGACAACGGAAACACCATATATTTT.

This clonotype was detected many times. The J gene is TRBJ1-1, the V gene TRBV21-1. TRBV21-1 corresponds to a pseudogene. The CDR3 length is 15 residues. CDR3 sequence: CASSKRKEQNTEAFF. The CDR3 nucleotides are TGTGCCAGCAGCAAAAGGAAGGAGCAGAACACTGAAGCTTTCTTT.

The V gene is TRBV29-1, the J gene TRBJ1-1; D gene ambiguous. V gave up 4 bases and J gave up 2 bases, with 14 bases separating them. CDR1 is SQVTM, CDR2 ANQGSEA, per germline. The CDR3 totals 14 residues. The CDR3 reads CSVVPRTFNTEAFF. The CDR3 region has the DNA TGCAGCGTTGTTCCTCGGACCTTTAACACTGAAGCTTTCTTT.

The J gene is TRBJ2-1, the V gene TRBV28, with D tentatively TRBD1 or TRBD2 (5 bases each). The CDR3 covers 14 residues. The germline V gene encodes CDR1 MDHEN and CDR2 SYDVKM. V dropped 2 bases and J dropped 7 bases, with 12 bases sitting between them. CDR3 nucleotides: TGTGCCAGCAGTTTAGGGACCCTTGGGAATGAGCAGTTCTTC. It is translated as CASSLGTLGNEQFF.

J is TRBJ2-5 and V is TRBV12-3 or TRBV12-4, with a possible D match to TRBD1 (6 bases). The CDR3 is made up of 14 amino acids. The ends were cut back, 6 bases at V and 2 bases at J, with 13 bases in the middle. The CDR3 bases are TGTGCCAGCAGGCCTGCCACAGGGCAAGAGACCCAGTACTTC. Translated: CASRPATGQETQYF.

This clonotype was picked up many times. The V and J genes are TRBV10-3 and TRBJ2-2; TRBD2 matches at 8 bases. With 3 bases clipped from V and 5 bases from J, the junction kept 26 bases outside the gene matches. Germline CDR1 ENHRY, CDR2 SYGVKD. The CDR3 runs 22 residues. The CDR3 sequence is CAISEGDGSPPDRTSLTGELFF. CDR3 DNA: TGTGCCATCAGTGAAGGGGACGGATCACCCCCCGATAGGACTAGCCTGACCGGGGAGCTGTTTTTT.

This clonotype was found a few times. The chain links TRBV14 to TRBJ2-7; D unresolved. This CDR3 has 13 amino acids. The V end was cut by 0 bases, the J end by 3 bases, with 6 bases between. CDR1 SGHDN and CDR2 FVKESK come from the germline V gene. The CDR3 sequence: CASSQDYSYEQYF. The DNA of the CDR3 is TGTGCCAGCAGCCAAGATTATAGCTACGAGCAGTACTTC.

V usage is TRBV28 and J usage is TRBJ2-5; D perhaps matches TRBD1 (5 bases). The V gene's germline CDR1 is MDHEN and CDR2 SYDVKM. Trimming cost V 5 bases and J 9 bases, with 13 bases left between them. This CDR3 region has 12 residues. The CDR3 loop reads CASSTGSRAQYF. As DNA, the CDR3 is TGTGCCAGCAGTACAGGCAGTCGGGCCCAGTACTTC. The entire variable domain, with the rest obtained from reference TRBV28 and TRBJ2-5, is as follows: DVKVTQSSRYLVKRTGEKVFLECVQDMDHENMFWYRQDPGLGLRLIYFSYDVKMKEKGDIPEGYSVSREKKERFSLILESASTNQTSMYLCASSTGSRAQYFGPGTRLLVL.

This chain links TRBV10-3 with TRBJ2-3, with D perhaps matching TRBD1 or TRBD2 (5 bases each). Trimming stripped 10 bases from V and 0 bases from J, with 11 bases between. The V gene's germline CDR1 is ENHRY and CDR2 SYGVKD. The CDR3 runs to 13 residues. This chain's CDR3 is CATGAVSTDTQYF. The CDR3 nucleotides are TGTGCCACCGGGGCGGTTAGCACAGATACGCAGTATTTT.

This clonotype was seen many times. The rearrangement joins TRBV18 to TRBJ1-2; D ambiguous. Trimming removed 2 bases at V and 6 bases at J, with 10 bases between. The germline V gene encodes CDR1 KGHSH and CDR2 LQKENI. This CDR3 region has 13 residues. CDR3 sequence: CASSPTSRDGYTF. The DNA of the CDR3 is TGTGCCAGCTCACCAACCAGTCGGGATGGCTACACCTTC.

At least ten counts were recorded for this clonotype. The chain recombines TRBV13 with TRBJ2-1, with 11 bases fitting TRBD2. Trimming at V came to 5 bases and at J to 7 bases, leaving 7 bases not matched to a gene. Germline loops: CDR1 PRHDT, CDR2 FYEKMQ (reference sequence). There are 15 residues in the CDR3. CDR3: CASSPGRLAGNEQFF. DNA of the CDR3: TGTGCCAGCAGCCCAGGCCGACTAGCGGGGAATGAGCAGTTCTTC.

J is TRBJ1-1 and V is TRBV2; TRBD1 aligns across 7 bases. The CDR3 length is 15 residues. Germline CDR1 SNHLY, CDR2 FYNNEI. The V and J ends lost 2 bases and 1 base, in that order; junction bases with no gene match: 4. CDR3 in amino acids: CASSERGRGNTEAFF. For the CDR3, the DNA is TGTGCCAGCAGTGAAAGGGGGCGAGGGAACACTGAAGCTTTCTTT.

This clonotype was counted between two and nine times. The chain carries TRBV12-3 or TRBV12-4 and TRBJ1-1, with TRBD1 as a possible D gene (6 bases). The CDR3 consists of 17 residues. Trimming cost V 3 bases and J 2 bases, with 19 bases left between them. The CDR3 spells CASSLSSTRTENTEAFF. CDR3 in DNA: TGTGCCAGCAGTTTGTCCTCAACTCGGACAGAAAACACTGAAGCTTTCTTT.